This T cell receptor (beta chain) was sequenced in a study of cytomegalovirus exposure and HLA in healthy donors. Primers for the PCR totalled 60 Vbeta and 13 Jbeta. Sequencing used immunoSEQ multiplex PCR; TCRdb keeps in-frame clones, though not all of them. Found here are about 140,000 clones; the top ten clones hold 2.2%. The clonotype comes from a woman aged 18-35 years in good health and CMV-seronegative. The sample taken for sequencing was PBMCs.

CDR3 DNA sequence: TGTGCCAGCTCACCAGCTATAACCTACGAGCAGTACTTC. Encoded protein: CASSPAITYEQYF. V and J are TRBV18 and TRBJ2-7; D unclear. From germline, CDR1 is KGHSH and CDR2 LQKENI. V dropped 2 bases and J dropped 2 bases, with 7 bases sitting between them. The CDR3 contains 13 residues.